The 8 T cell receptor beta chains given below trace back to one sample, sequenced in a study of T cell responses to AZD1222 COVID-19 vaccine. The repertoire was sequenced with immunoSEQ multiplex PCR; TCRdb's copy has only in-frame clones and lacks some. The sample consists of over 150,000 clones, 85% to 90% of them appearing once. This material consisted of peripheral blood, taken on day 0 of AZD1222 vaccination. Source of these receptors: an adult in good health.

The chain has TRBV6-2 or TRBV6-3 and TRBJ2-7, with 8 bases aligning to TRBD2. V dropped 6 bases and J dropped 4; count of bases not matched to a gene: 5. This CDR3 has 13 amino acids. Per the germline V gene, CDR1 is MNHEY and CDR2 is SVGEGT. CDR3 coding DNA: TGTGCCAGCAGCCGGGAGGGCCGGTACGAGCAGTACTTC. The encoded protein is CASSREGRYEQYF.

The rearrangement joins TRBV5-1 to TRBJ1-2; TRBD1 matches 8 bases. The CDR3 has 15 amino acids. Germline loops: CDR1 SGHRS, CDR2 YFSETQ. With 0 bases clipped from V and 1 base from J, the junction kept 2 bases outside the gene matches. CDR3 sequence reads: CASSLGQGINYGYTF. The DNA for the CDR3 is TGCGCCAGCAGCTTGGGACAGGGGATTAACTATGGCTACACCTTC.

CDR3 DNA: TGTGCCAGCAGCTTAACAGCAGGGCCCAACACCGGGGAGCTGTTTTTT. Encoded protein: CASSLTAGPNTGELFF. This chain joins TRBV7-3 and TRBJ2-2; possibly TRBD1 for D (5 bases). Per the germline V gene, CDR1 is SGHTA and CDR2 is FQGTGA. V gave up 0 bases and J gave up 2 bases, with 10 bases separating them. This CDR3 contains 16 residues.

The rearrangement links TRBV6-5 to TRBJ1-6, with D possibly being TRBD1 (5 bases). The V and J ends lost 0 bases and 15 bases respectively, with 18 bases between them. Germline CDR1 and CDR2: MNHEY and SVGAGI. The CDR3 extends over 15 amino acids. The CDR3: CASSYSSTGLRDLHF. The CDR3 region has the DNA TGTGCCAGCAGTTACTCGAGTACGGGGCTCAGGGACCTCCACTTT.

The chain joins TRBV27 to TRBJ1-1; 7 bases line up with TRBD1. Germline V gives CDR1 MNHEY, CDR2 SMNVEV (reference sequence). The J segment lost 4 bases and the V segment lost 3 bases, leaving 5 bases of the junction unmatched. The CDR3 is made up of 14 amino acids. The CDR3 spells CASSFLQGVTEAFF. CDR3 nucleotide sequence: TGTGCCAGCAGTTTCTTGCAGGGGGTCACTGAAGCTTTCTTT.

The gene calls are TRBV24-1 and TRBJ2-3, with D tentatively TRBD2 (6 bases). V was clipped by 4 bases and J by 2 bases, with 9 bases between them. This CDR3 contains 14 residues. Per germline, CDR1 KGHDR and CDR2 SFDVKD. In nucleotides, the CDR3 is TGTGCCACCAGTGACCGGGGGTTCACAGATACGCAGTATTTT. It is translated as CATSDRGFTDTQYF.

The chain joins TRBV28 to TRBJ2-7; D gene unclear. The germline V gene has CDR1 MDHEN and CDR2 SYDVKM. The CDR3 has 13 residues. The V gene lost 6 bases and the J gene lost 1 base, with 10 bases spanning the gap. The CDR3 bases are TGTGCCAGCAGGGTAGAGGCATCCTACGAGCAGTACTTC. Amino acid sequence: CASRVEASYEQYF.

The J gene is TRBJ1-4, the V gene TRBV7-9, with D perhaps TRBD1 (5 bases). The CDR3 is 16 amino acids. Per germline, CDR1 SEHNR and CDR2 FQNEAQ (reference sequence). Deletions cut 6 bases from V and 7 bases from J, with 21 bases between. DNA for the CDR3: TGTGCCAGCAGTCCCGGGACCCCCATTGGTAGTGAAAAACTGTTTTTT. Protein product: CASSPGTPIGSEKLFF. Using reference TRBV7-9 and TRBJ1-4 for the parts outside the CDR3, the full variable domain is DTGVSQNPRHKITKRGQNVTFRCDPISEHNRLYWYRQTLGQGPEFLTYFQNEAQLEKSRLLSDRFSAERPKGSFSTLEIQRTEQGDSAMYLCASSPGTPIGSEKLFFGSGTQLSVL.